This record looks at one TCR beta chain sequence and its context. Measured with immunoSEQ multiplex PCR; TCRdb has only the in-frame clones, and not every one. The sample has 390,000 or so clones; 86% are singletons. The data derive from a study of blood T cell repertoires in COVID-19. The V end was cut by 5 bases, the J end by 6 bases, with 11 bases between. The V gene's germline CDR1 is LNHNV and CDR2 YYDKDF (reference sequence). The CDR3 spans 13 residues. Input material: peripheral blood. This chain uses TRBV15 with TRBJ2-1, with D unclear. The clonotype comes from a woman aged 25 to 39 with active or convalescent COVID-19. DNA of the CDR3: TGTGCCACCAGCCTAACTACTACCAATGAGCAGTTCTTC. Translating it yields CATSLTTTNEQFF.